This T cell receptor (beta chain) came from a study of T-cell memory formation after mild COVID-19. General study results and limits: Clones which contracted sat mainly in CM and EM if CD4+, and in EMRA if CD8+. Memory sampled before infection contained some responding clones, suggesting cross-reactive memory joined.

With respect to this clonotype: As yet, its antigen is unknown.

5'RACE, which relied on constant-segment primers, yielded TCR alpha and TCR beta cDNA libraries carrying sample barcodes and UMIs. MiXCR, applied by TCRdb to the 5' RACE reads, yields one record per CDR3 protein. The sample has about 470,000 distinct CDR3 sequences, 15% to 20% seen once; the top ten hold roughly an eighth. The CDR3 is 16 residues long. Germline V lookup: CDR1 SGHRS, CDR2 YFSETQ. Trimming cost V 0 bases and J 4 bases, with 16 bases left between them. This TCR derives from an adult woman who had mild COVID-19 (a few samples of this study predate the infection). Cell type and time point are not known. This sequence joins TRBV5-1 and TRBJ1-1; D gene uncertain. The source material was PBMCs or a T cell subset sorted from them (not recorded which). The CDR3 sequence: CASSLGPSGMATEAFF. CDR3 nucleotide sequence: TGCGCCAGCAGCTTGGGCCCCTCAGGCATGGCCACTGAAGCTTTCTTT.